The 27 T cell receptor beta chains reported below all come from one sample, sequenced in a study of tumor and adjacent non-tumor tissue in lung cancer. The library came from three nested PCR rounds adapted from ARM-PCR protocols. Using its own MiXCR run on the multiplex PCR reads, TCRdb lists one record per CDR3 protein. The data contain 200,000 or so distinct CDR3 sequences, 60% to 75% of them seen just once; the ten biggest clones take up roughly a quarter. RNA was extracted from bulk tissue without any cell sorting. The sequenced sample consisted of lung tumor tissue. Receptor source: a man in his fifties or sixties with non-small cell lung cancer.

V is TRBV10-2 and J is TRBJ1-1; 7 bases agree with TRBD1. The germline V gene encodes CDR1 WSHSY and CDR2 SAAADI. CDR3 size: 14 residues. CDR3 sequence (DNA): TGCGACAGTAGTGAGGCGACAGGGTTCACTGAAGCTTTCTTT. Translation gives CDSSEATGFTEAFF.

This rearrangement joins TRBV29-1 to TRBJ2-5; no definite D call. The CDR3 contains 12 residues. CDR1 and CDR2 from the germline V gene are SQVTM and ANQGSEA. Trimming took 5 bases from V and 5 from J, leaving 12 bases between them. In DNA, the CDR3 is TGCAGCGTTAGTCCCCTGTGGGAGACCCAGTACTTC. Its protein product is CSVSPLWETQYF.

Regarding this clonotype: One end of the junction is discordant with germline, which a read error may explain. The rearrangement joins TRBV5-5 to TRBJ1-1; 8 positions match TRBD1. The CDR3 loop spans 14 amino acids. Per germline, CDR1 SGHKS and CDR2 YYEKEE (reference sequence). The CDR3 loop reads CTSSLGQADTETFF. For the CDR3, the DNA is TGTACCAGCAGCTTGGGACAGGCTGACACTGAAACCTTCTTT.

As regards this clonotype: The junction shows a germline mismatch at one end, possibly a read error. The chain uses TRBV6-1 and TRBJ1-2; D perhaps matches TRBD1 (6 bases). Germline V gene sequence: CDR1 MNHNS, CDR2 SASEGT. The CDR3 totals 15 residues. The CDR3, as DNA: TGTGCCAGTAGTGAAGAGGGGGGGCTCAACTATGGCTACATCTTC. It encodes CASSEEGGLNYGYIF.

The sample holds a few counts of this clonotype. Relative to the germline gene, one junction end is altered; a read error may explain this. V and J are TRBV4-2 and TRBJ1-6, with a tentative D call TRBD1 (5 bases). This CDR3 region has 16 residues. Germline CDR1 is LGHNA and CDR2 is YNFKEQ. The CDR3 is CASSQDLGVRNSLLHF. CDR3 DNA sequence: TGTGCCAGCAGCCAAGATCTAGGGGTTAGAAATTCACTCCTCCACTTT.

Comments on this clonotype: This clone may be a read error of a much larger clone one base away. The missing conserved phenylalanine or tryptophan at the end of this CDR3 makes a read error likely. The CDR3 coding sequence is TGTGCCAGCAGTTACTCGATCAGCGTTTCCTACGAGCAGTACTTA. It codes for CASSYSISVSYEQYL. This chain connects TRBV6-2 or TRBV6-3 to TRBJ2-7; D is ambiguous. Trimming removed 0 bases at V and 1 base at J, with 10 bases between. CDR1 and CDR2 from the germline V gene are MNHEY and SVGEGT. CDR3 size: 15 residues.

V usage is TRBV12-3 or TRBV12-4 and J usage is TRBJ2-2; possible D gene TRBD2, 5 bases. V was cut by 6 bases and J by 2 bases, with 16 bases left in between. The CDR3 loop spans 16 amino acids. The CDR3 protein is CASSLAQILNTGELFF. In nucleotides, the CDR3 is TGTGCCAGCAGCCTAGCACAGATCCTTAACACCGGGGAGCTGTTTTTT.

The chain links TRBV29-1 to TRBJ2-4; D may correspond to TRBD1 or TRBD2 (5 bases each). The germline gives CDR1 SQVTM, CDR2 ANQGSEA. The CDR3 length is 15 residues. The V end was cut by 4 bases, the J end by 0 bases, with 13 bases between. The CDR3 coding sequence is TGCAGCGTTGGAGAAGTAGGGACAGCCAAAAACATTCAGTACTTC. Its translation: CSVGEVGTAKNIQYF.

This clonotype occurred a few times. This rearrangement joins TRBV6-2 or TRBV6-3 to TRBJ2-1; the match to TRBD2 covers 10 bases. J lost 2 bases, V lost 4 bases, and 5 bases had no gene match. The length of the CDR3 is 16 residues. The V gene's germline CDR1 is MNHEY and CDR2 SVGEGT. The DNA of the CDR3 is TGTGCCAGCAGTTTTCTAGCGGGAGTTCCCTACAATGAGCAGTTCTTC. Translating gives CASSFLAGVPYNEQFF.

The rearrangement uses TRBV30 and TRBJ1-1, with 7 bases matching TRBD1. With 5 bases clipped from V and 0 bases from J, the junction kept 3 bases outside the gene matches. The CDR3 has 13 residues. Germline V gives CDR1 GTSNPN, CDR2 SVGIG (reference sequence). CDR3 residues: CAWETGMNTEAFF. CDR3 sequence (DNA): TGTGCCTGGGAGACAGGGATGAACACTGAAGCTTTCTTT.

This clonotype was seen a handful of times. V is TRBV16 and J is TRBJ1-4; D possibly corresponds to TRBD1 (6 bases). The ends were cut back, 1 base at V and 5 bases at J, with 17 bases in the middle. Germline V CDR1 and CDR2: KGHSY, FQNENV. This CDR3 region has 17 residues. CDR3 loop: CASSQWPGADQNEKLFF. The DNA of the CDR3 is TGTGCCAGCAGCCAATGGCCAGGGGCAGACCAGAATGAAAAACTGTTTTTT.

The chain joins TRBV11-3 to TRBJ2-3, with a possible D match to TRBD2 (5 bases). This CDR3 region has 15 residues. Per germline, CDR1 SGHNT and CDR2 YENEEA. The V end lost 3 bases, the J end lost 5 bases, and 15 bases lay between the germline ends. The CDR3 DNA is TGTGCCAGCAGCTTGGGGAGTGACGGTGGAGATACGCAGTATTTT. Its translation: CASSLGSDGGDTQYF.

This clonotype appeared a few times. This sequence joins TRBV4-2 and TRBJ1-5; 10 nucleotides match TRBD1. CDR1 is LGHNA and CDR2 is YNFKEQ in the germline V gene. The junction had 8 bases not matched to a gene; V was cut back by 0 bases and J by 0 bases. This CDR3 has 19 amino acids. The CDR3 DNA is TGTGCCAGCAGCCAAGATGGGGACAGGGGAATTTATAGCAATCAGCCCCAGCATTTT. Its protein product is CASSQDGDRGIYSNQPQHF.

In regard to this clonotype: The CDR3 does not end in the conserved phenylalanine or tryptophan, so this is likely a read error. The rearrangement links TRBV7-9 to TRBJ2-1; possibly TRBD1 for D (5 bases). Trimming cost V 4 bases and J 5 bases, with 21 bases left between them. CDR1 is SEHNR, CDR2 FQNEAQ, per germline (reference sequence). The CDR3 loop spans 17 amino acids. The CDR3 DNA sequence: TGTGCCAGCAGCTGGCTTGTCAGGGATGCCAATGACAATGAGCAGTTCGTC. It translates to CASSWLVRDANDNEQFV.

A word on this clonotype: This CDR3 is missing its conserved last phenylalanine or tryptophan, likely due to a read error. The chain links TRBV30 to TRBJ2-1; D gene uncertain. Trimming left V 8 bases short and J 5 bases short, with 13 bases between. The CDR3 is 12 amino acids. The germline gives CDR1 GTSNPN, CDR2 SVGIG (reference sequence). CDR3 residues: CAMSVANNEQFL. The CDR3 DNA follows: TGTGCCATGAGTGTAGCAAACAATGAGCAGTTCTTA.

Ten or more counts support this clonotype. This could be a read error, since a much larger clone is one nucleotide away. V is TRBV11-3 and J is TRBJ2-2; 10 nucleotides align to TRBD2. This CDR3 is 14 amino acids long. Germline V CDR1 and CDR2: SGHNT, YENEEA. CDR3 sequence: CACSLAGGTGELFF. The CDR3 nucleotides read TGTGCCTGCAGCTTAGCGGGGGGAACCGGGGAGCTGTTTTTT.

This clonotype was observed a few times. The CDR3 is CASSLRGGRPDTQYF. In DNA form, the CDR3 reads TGTGCCAGCAGCCTCAGAGGTGGGAGGCCCGATACGCAGTATTTT. The chain carries TRBV11-2 and TRBJ2-3; possible D gene TRBD2, 6 bases. The germline CDR1 and CDR2 sequences are SGHAT and FQNNGV. Trimming left V 5 bases short and J 6 bases short, with 18 bases between. This CDR3 has 15 amino acids.

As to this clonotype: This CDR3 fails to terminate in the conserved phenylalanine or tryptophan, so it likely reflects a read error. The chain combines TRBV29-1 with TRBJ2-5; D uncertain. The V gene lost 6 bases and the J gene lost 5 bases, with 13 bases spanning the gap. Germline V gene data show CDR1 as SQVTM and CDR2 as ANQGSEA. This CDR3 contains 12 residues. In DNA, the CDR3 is TGCAGCGTCGCCGCCATTGTTGAGACCCAGTACATC. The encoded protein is CSVAAIVETQYI.

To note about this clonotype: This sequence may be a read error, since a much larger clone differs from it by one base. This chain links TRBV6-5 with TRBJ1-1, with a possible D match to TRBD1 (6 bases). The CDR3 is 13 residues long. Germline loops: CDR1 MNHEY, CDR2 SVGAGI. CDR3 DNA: TGTGCCAGCAGTACGCGAATGGACAGTGAAGTTTTCTTT. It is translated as CASSTRMDSEVFF.

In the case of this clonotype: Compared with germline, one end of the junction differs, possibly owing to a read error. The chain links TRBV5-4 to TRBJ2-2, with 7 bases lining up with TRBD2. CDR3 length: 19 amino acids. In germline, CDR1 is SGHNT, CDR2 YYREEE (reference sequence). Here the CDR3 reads CASSLSPGGAGRVIGELYF. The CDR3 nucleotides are TGTGCCAGCAGCTTGTCCCCCGGGGGAGCGGGACGAGTCATCGGGGAACTGTATTTT.

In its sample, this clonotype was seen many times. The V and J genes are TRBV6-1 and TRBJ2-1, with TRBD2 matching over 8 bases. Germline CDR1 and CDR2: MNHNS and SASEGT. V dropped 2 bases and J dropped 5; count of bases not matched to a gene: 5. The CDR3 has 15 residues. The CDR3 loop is CASSELAGGHNEQFF. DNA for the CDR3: TGTGCCAGCAGTGAACTCGCGGGGGGCCACAATGAGCAGTTCTTC.

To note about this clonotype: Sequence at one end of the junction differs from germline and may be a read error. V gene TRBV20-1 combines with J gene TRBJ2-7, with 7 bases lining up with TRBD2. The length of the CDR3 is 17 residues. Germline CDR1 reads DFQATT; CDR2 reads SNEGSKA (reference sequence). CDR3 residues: CSASTPSPSGRRNEEYF. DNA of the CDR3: TGCAGCGCTTCGACACCCTCCCCATCCGGGAGGCGGAACGAGGAGTACTTC.

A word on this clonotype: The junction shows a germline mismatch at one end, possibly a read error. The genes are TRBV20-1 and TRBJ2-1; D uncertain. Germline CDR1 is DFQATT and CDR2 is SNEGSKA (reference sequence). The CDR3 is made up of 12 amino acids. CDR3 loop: CSLTPCRNKQFF. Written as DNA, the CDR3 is TGCAGTCTAACCCCCTGTCGCAATAAGCAGTTCTTC.

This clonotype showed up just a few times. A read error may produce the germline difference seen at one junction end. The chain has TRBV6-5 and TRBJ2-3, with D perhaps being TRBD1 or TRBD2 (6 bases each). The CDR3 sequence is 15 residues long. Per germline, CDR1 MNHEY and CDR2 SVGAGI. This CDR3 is CASRRGISDTDTQYF. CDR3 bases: TGTGCTAGCAGGAGGGGGATTAGCGACACAGATACGCAGTATTTT.

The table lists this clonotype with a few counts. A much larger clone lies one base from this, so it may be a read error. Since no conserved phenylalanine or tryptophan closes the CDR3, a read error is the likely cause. DNA for the CDR3: TGTGCCAGCAGCCCGTTTCCAGCAGATACGCAGTATTTG. Amino acids: CASSPFPADTQYL. The rearrangement joins TRBV11-2 to TRBJ2-3; D call uncertain. Germline V gives CDR1 SGHAT, CDR2 FQNNGV. V was cut by 5 bases and J by 4 bases, with 10 bases left in between. The CDR3 runs 13 residues.

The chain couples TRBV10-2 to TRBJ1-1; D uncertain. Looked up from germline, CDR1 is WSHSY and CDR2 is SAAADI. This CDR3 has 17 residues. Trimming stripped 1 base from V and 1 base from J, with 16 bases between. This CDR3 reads CASSEFMFVQTNTEAFF. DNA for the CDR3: TGCGCCAGCAGTGAGTTTATGTTTGTGCAGACGAACACTGAAGCTTTCTTT.

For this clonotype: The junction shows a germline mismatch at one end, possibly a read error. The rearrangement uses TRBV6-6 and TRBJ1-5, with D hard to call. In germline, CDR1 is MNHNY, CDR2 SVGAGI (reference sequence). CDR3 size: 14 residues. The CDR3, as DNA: TGTGCCAGCAGTCTTACTAATAGCAATGAGCCCCAGCATTTT. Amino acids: CASSLTNSNEPQHF.